This TCR beta chain was found in a study of T cell repertoires in cytomegalovirus infection. Concerning this clonotype: The antigen remains undetermined.

V was pared by 2 bases and J by 5 bases, with 15 bases between. CDR1 MNHNS and CDR2 SASEGT come from the germline V gene. The CDR3 is 15 amino acids. Overall study results and limits: Adding up the frequency of public TCR beta families identified people who carried CMV plus the relevant HLA. Ex vivo responses were dominated by HLA-C-restricted CMV-specific TCR beta clonotypes.

TCRdb used MiXCR to reprocess the reads, holding one entry per CDR3 protein. The table has about 110,000 distinct CDR3 sequences, over 40% seen once. This TCR derives from a human donor in good health (CMV status not recorded). Some clones in this sample may be carry-over from other donors' samples. Sequences were derived from CD8+ T cells from cultured PBMCs, sampled from culture after CMV antigen stimulation. The chain joins TRBV6-1 to TRBJ2-5; D is unresolved. CDR3 DNA: TGTGCCAGCAGTGAAACCTGGGCTCTCCAGGAGACCCAGTACTTC. Protein: CASSETWALQETQYF.